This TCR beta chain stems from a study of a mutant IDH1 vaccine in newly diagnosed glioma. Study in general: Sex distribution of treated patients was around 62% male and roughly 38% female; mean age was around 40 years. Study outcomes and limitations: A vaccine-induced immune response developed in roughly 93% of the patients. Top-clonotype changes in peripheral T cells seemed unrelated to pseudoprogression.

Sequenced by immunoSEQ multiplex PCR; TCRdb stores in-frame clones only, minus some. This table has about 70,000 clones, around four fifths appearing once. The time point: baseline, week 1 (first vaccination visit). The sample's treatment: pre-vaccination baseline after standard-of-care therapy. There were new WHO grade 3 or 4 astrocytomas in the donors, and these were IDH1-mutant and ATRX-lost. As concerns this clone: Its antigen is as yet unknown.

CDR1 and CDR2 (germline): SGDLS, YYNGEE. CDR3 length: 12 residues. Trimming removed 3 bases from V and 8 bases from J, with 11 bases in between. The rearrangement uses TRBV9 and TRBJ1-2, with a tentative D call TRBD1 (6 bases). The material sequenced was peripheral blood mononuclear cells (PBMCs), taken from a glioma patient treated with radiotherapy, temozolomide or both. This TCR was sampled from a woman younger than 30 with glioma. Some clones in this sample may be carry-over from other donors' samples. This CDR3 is CASSDRVWGYTF. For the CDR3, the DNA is TGTGCCAGCAGCGACAGGGTTTGGGGCTACACCTTC.